This T cell receptor (beta chain) was observed in a study of tumor and adjacent non-tumor tissue in lung cancer. General study results and limits: Top 100 clones took a larger repertoire share in normal lung. Significantly higher TCR diversity was found in tumor than normal lung.

In regard to this clonotype: Its antigen is unknown.

CDR3 length equals 14 residues. Germline assignment: CDR1 SGHNT and CDR2 YENEEA. V was clipped by 5 bases and J by 3 bases, with 11 bases between them. TCRbeta libraries were built with three rounds of nested PCR, modified from ARM-PCR. Using its own MiXCR run on the multiplex PCR reads, TCRdb lists one record per CDR3 protein. The table includes about 93,000 distinct CDR3 sequences, 67% detected once. RNA was extracted from bulk tissue without any cell sorting. Newly diagnosed lung cancer patients had thoracic surgery in China, August–late 2014, without prior chemotherapy. Sequencing used lung tumor tissue. The genes are TRBV11-3 and TRBJ2-1, with D perhaps matching TRBD1 (6 bases). The receptor comes from a man aged 60-69 years with non-small cell lung cancer. DNA for the CDR3: TGTGCCAGCAGCCCTAGGGGGAACTACAATGAGCAGTTCTTC. Its protein product is CASSPRGNYNEQFF.